The rows below give T cell receptor beta chains drawn from one sample of a study of control samples from healthy donors and cancer patients. Sequencing was performed with immunoSEQ multiplex PCR; in TCRdb, only in-frame clones are kept and a portion is missing. The profile shows around 170,000 clones, 80% to 95% of them singletons. The sequencing input was blood. These receptors came from a woman in her 30s in good health. Each CDR3 is given with its conserved first and last residue. D genes are given only for firm matches. A row's size may be missing; if present it is once, few, many or a size class.

V gene	D gene	clone size	J gene	CDR3 protein	CDR3 DNA
TRBV2	-	-	TRBJ1-5	CASSEGRLRNQPQHF	TGTGCCAGCAGTGAGGGACGGCTTCGAAATCAGCCCCAGCATTTT
TRBV5-6	-	-	TRBJ1-4	CASSLAPGPGNEKLFF	TGTGCCAGCAGCTTGGCCCCGGGACCCGGTAATGAAAAACTGTTTTTT
TRBV9	-	-	TRBJ1-2	CASSVGWEGRNGYTF	TGTGCCAGCAGCGTAGGGTGGGAGGGGAGAAATGGCTACACCTTC
TRBV18	TRBD1	-	TRBJ1-6	CASSPTGNGNSPLHF	TGTGCCAGCTCACCGACAGGGAATGGTAATTCACCCCTCCACTTT
TRBV27	-	-	TRBJ1-1	CASSTYRGRVNTEAFF	TGTGCCAGCAGTACCTACCGGGGCAGAGTGAACACTGAAGCTTTCTTT
TRBV9	TRBD2	-	TRBJ2-7	CASSVAAASGSEQYF	TGTGCCAGCAGCGTAGCTGCCGCTAGCGGGAGCGAGCAGTACTTC
TRBV2	-	-	TRBJ2-3	CASSGGTTDTQYF	TGTGCCAGCAGTGGGGGGACAACAGATACGCAGTATTTT
TRBV28	-	-	TRBJ1-2	CASMDGYGYTF	TGTGCCAGCATGGATGGTTATGGCTACACCTTC
TRBV5-5	-	-	TRBJ1-5	CASSLSGQGKQPQHF	TGTGCCAGCAGCTTATCCGGGCAGGGAAAACAGCCCCAGCATTTT
TRBV28	-	-	TRBJ1-1	CATHLGGAEAFF	TGTGCCACCCATCTAGGGGGGGCTGAAGCTTTCTTT
TRBV6-6	-	-	TRBJ2-2	CASSYLGIQNTGELFF	TGTGCCAGCAGTTACCTCGGGATCCAGAACACCGGGGAGCTGTTTTTT
TRBV6-5	TRBD1	few	TRBJ1-1	CASSYTGQGSEAFF	TGTGCCAGCAGTTACACGGGACAGGGATCTGAAGCTTTCTTT
TRBV2	TRBD1	-	TRBJ2-7	CASSDVQGARGEQYF	TGTGCCAGCAGTGATGTACAGGGGGCAAGGGGCGAGCAGTACTTC
TRBV5-1	-	-	TRBJ2-3	CASSTETTRIGADTQYF	TGCGCCAGCAGCACGGAGACCACAAGGATCGGTGCAGATACGCAGTATTTT
TRBV13	-	-	TRBJ2-4	CASSFLWGGQNIQYF	TGTGCCAGCAGCTTCCTTTGGGGAGGCCAAAACATTCAGTACTTC
TRBV5-1	-	-	TRBJ2-5	CASSRGSGPETQYF	TGCGCCAGCAGTCGAGGGAGTGGCCCAGAGACCCAGTACTTC
TRBV11-2	-	-	TRBJ2-7	CASSLSLMVEQYF	TGTGCCAGCAGCTTAAGTTTAATGGTCGAGCAGTACTTC